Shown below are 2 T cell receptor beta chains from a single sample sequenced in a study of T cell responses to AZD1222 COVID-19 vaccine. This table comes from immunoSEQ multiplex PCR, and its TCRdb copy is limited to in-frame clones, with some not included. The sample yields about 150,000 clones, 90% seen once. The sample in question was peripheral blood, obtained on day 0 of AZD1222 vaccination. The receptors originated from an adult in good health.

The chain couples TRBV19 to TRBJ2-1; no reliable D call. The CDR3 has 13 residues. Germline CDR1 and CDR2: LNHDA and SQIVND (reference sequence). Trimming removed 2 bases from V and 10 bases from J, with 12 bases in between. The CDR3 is CASSISGNGEQFF. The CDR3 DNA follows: TGTGCCAGTAGTATATCTGGAAATGGAGAGCAGTTCTTC.

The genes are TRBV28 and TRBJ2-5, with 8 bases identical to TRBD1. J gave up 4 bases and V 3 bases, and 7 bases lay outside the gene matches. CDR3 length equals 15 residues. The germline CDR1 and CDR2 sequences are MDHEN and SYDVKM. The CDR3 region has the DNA TGTGCCAGCAGTTTGCAGGGGGCGCTGAGAGAGACCCAGTACTTC. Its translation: CASSLQGALRETQYF.